This T cell receptor (beta chain) emerged from a study of regulatory T cells in long-lasting Graves disease. Time point here: newly diagnosed GD, antithyroid drugs for less than 3 months. PBMC RNA was the source of the TCR library. Overall study results and limits: Comparison showed that persistent patients shared more public clonotypes (2,741) than new patients (about 970).

Turning to this clonotype: Its antigen is unknown. A far larger clone is off by one base, so a read error is likely.

Arm-PCR with iRepertoire HTBI primers amplified the CDR3 regions for these TCR beta libraries. TCRdb processed the multiplex PCR reads anew with MiXCR; each CDR3 protein has one entry. This table has some 600,000 distinct CDR3 sequences, roughly 16% appearing once. The data were also submitted as part of a second study, on T cells in Graves' hyperthyroidism and ophthalmopathy. From that paper: Lactation, pregnancy, other autoimmune disease or uncontrolled infection led to exclusion of patients. In blood, most of the thyroid clonotypes expanded above 0.001 were also present. Before onset, by a median of approximately 6.8 months, the model predicted ophthalmopathy.

This specimen consisted of peripheral blood mononuclear cells (PBMCs), obtained at new diagnosis, from a patient treated with antithyroid drugs. The sequence was obtained from a man between 18 and 29 years old with Graves disease.

The CDR3 DNA is TGTGTCAGCAGCCCTCAGGAAGCTGAAGCTTTCTTT. This codes for CVSSPQEAEAFF. The genes are TRBV27 and TRBJ1-1; no clear D. Germline CDR1 reads MNHEY; CDR2 reads SMNVEV (reference sequence). The CDR3 extends over 12 amino acids.